The clone carrying this T cell receptor (beta chain) came up many times. Antigen specificity is unknown. In germline, CDR1 is SQVTM, CDR2 ANQGSEA. Deletions cut 6 bases from V and 8 bases from J, with 14 bases between. CDR3 length: 12 amino acids. This entry comes from a study of T-cell reconstitution after alpha-beta-depleted transplantation in children. Study conclusions and caveats: Roughly two months post-transplant, alpha-beta T cells reportedly originated from several hundred graft clones that had expanded.

As it was prepared, the TCRbeta library received unique molecular identifiers. TCRdb redid the calling of the PCR reads with MiXCR, one entry per CDR3 protein. The sample gives about 580,000 distinct CDR3 sequences, more than 20% of which show up once; 13% to 15% is in the top ten. The material was PBMCs, mostly from graft donor cells, obtained 360 days after TCRalphabeta/CD19-depleted stem cell transplant. The sequence was obtained from a boy under three years old who had a stem cell transplant for acute myeloid leukemia, so the T cells may come from the graft donor. This chain connects TRBV29-1 to TRBJ2-1; possibly TRBD1 or TRBD2 for D (5 bases each). The DNA for the CDR3 is TGCAGCGTCCGCGGTATGGGGGATGAGCAGTTCTTC. Its protein is CSVRGMGDEQFF.